The 15 T cell receptor beta chains presented below share a single source sample, sequenced in a study of T cell responses to AZD1222 COVID-19 vaccine. TCRdb's table, derived via immunoSEQ multiplex PCR, lists solely in-frame clones and lacks some. The profile shows 90,000 to 150,000 clones, approximately 90% of them singletons. The specimen was peripheral blood, collected on day 0 of AZD1222 vaccination. Source of these receptors: an adult in good health.

CDR3 nucleotides: TGTGCCAGCAGTAGCACTAGCGGGAGTTGGGAGACCCAGTACTTC. It is translated as CASSSTSGSWETQYF. The chain has TRBV27 and TRBJ2-5; 11 bases match TRBD2. J lost 5 bases, V lost 5 bases, and 7 bases had no gene match. Per the germline V gene, CDR1 is MNHEY and CDR2 is SMNVEV (reference sequence). The CDR3 loop spans 15 amino acids.

The chain recombines TRBV7-9 with TRBJ1-2; 10 bases line up with TRBD1. The CDR3 consists of 17 residues. The junction had 10 bases not matched to a gene; V was cut back by 3 bases and J by 3 bases. The germline V gene encodes CDR1 SEHNR and CDR2 FQNEAQ (reference sequence). The CDR3 protein is CASSFRAPDRGDYGYTF. In DNA, the CDR3 is TGTGCCAGCAGCTTTAGGGCCCCGGACAGGGGGGACTATGGCTACACCTTC. Complete variable domain (other parts from reference TRBV7-9 and TRBJ1-2): DTGVSQNPRHKITKRGQNVTFRCDPISEHNRLYWYRQTLGQGPEFLTYFQNEAQLEKSRLLSDRFSAERPKGSFSTLEIQRTEQGDSAMYLCASSFRAPDRGDYGYTFGSGTRLTVV.

V and J are TRBV18 and TRBJ2-3; D unresolved. The CDR3 spans 15 residues. Trimming left V 1 base short and J 0 bases short, with 8 bases between. Germline loops: CDR1 KGHSH, CDR2 LQKENI. The CDR3 DNA follows: TGTGCCAGCTCACCACAGACATACAGCACAGATACGCAGTATTTT. This translates into CASSPQTYSTDTQYF.

This sequence joins TRBV2 and TRBJ2-7; D not certain. Germline-derived CDR1 and CDR2 are SNHLY and FYNNEI. Trimming removed 6 bases at V and 2 bases at J, with 14 bases between. The CDR3 is 14 amino acids. The CDR3: CASRAVFEAYEQYF. Written as DNA, the CDR3 is TGTGCCAGCAGGGCCGTATTTGAAGCCTACGAGCAGTACTTC.

V usage is TRBV15 and J usage is TRBJ2-3, with D possibly being TRBD2 (6 bases). This CDR3 is built from 12 residues. Germline-derived CDR1 and CDR2 are LNHNV and YYDKDF (reference sequence). Deletions cut 5 bases from V and 6 bases from J, with 9 bases between. The CDR3 DNA sequence: TGTGCCACCAGCCCCGGAGGGGATACGCAGTATTTT. Protein product: CATSPGGDTQYF.

This chain uses TRBV9 with TRBJ2-2; possible D gene TRBD2, 5 bases. Germline CDR1 is SGDLS and CDR2 is YYNGEE. Deletions cut 0 bases from V and 6 bases from J, with 9 bases between. The CDR3 contains 14 residues. DNA of the CDR3: TGTGCCAGCAGCGTAGTTGGGAGTCCCGGGGAGCTGTTTTTT. Its translation is CASSVVGSPGELFF. Supplemented by reference TRBV9 and TRBJ2-2, the full variable domain reads DSGVTQTPKHLITATGQRVTLRCSPRSGDLSVYWYQQSLDQGLQFLIQYYNGEERAKGNILERFSAQQFPDLHSELNLSSLELGDSALYFCASSVVGSPGELFFGEGSRLTVL.

This chain links TRBV9 with TRBJ2-2, with D possibly TRBD1 on 5 matching bases. The V gene lost 1 base and the J gene lost 3 bases, with 10 bases spanning the gap. This CDR3 contains 15 residues. Germline lookup yields CDR1 SGDLS and CDR2 YYNGEE. The CDR3 DNA reads TGTGCCAGCAGCGTAATGGACACATACACCGGGGAGCTGTTTTTT. Its protein product is CASSVMDTYTGELFF.

This rearrangement joins TRBV7-9 to TRBJ2-2; D possibly corresponds to TRBD1 (5 bases). The CDR3 covers 15 residues. The V and J ends lost 8 bases and 6 bases respectively, with 19 bases between them. CDR1 and CDR2 (germline): SEHNR, FQNEAQ (reference sequence). The CDR3, as DNA: TGTGCCAGCCAACAGCAGGGATCGAAGGCCGGGGAGCTGTTTTTT. Its protein is CASQQQGSKAGELFF.

V gene TRBV6-5 combines with J gene TRBJ2-1; no firm D call. This CDR3 has 11 residues. The V end was cut by 8 bases, the J end by 4 bases, with 6 bases between. Germline V gene sequence: CDR1 MNHEY, CDR2 SVGAGI. The CDR3 region has the DNA TGTGCCAGCCGTTCTTACAATGAGCAGTTCTTC. Protein sequence: CASRSYNEQFF.

The chain joins TRBV29-1 to TRBJ1-2; 9 bases line up with TRBD1. Germline values: CDR1 SQVTM, CDR2 ANQGSEA. The CDR3 sequence is 13 residues long. With V trimmed by 6 bases and J by 2 bases, 4 bases remained unmatched. The CDR3 bases are TGCAGCGTGACAGGGGGAGGGAACTATGGCTACACCTTC. Protein product: CSVTGGGNYGYTF.

The sample holds one count of this clone. The chain recombines TRBV28 with TRBJ1-5; maybe TRBD1 (6 bases). Between the trimmed V and J ends, which lost 10 bases and 4 bases, there was a span of 11 bases. CDR1 MDHEN and CDR2 SYDVKM come from the germline V gene. This CDR3 contains 12 residues. This chain's CDR3 is CAITGRNQPQHF. Here the CDR3 DNA reads TGTGCCATCACAGGGCGTAATCAGCCCCAGCATTTT.

The chain joins TRBV29-1 to TRBJ2-1; D uncertain. V lost 4 bases to trimming and J lost 2 bases, with 9 bases between them. The CDR3 extends over 13 amino acids. Germline V gives CDR1 SQVTM, CDR2 ANQGSEA. CDR3 protein: CSVVRVTYNEQFF. In DNA form, the CDR3 reads TGCAGCGTTGTAAGGGTAACCTACAATGAGCAGTTCTTC.

V usage is TRBV7-6 and J usage is TRBJ1-6; tentatively, D is TRBD1 (6 bases). This CDR3 comprises 15 residues. The V end was cut by 5 bases, the J end by 6 bases, with 14 bases between. Germline V gene sequence: CDR1 SGHVS, CDR2 FNYEAQ. In DNA form, the CDR3 reads TGTGCCAGCAGCCTGGACAGCAGCCTTAATTCACCCCTCCACTTT. It specifies CASSLDSSLNSPLHF.

The J gene is TRBJ2-5, the V gene TRBV5-1, with a possible D match to TRBD2 (6 bases). This CDR3 contains 17 residues. Trimming stripped 4 bases from V and 1 base from J, with 20 bases between. CDR1 and CDR2 (germline): SGHRS, YFSETQ. As DNA, the CDR3 is TGCGCCAGCAGCCCCTTCTTGGTAGCGGAGCGCCAAGAGACCCAGTACTTC. Translated: CASSPFLVAERQETQYF.

This chain uses TRBV7-3 with TRBJ2-1; 9 positions match TRBD2. CDR1 SGHTA and CDR2 FQGTGA come from the germline V gene. V was pared by 2 bases and J by 4 bases, with 6 bases of the junction left unmatched. The CDR3 spans 16 residues. The CDR3 nucleotides read TGTGCCAGCAGCTTATCTGCGGGGGGGCCTTACAATGAGCAGTTCTTC. Translation: CASSLSAGGPYNEQFF.